This T cell receptor (beta chain) was recorded in a study of CD8 T cells in Susac syndrome. This clonotype has only a few counts. Germline lookup yields CDR1 SEHNR and CDR2 FQNEAQ (reference sequence). V was clipped by 5 bases and J by 0 bases, with 11 bases between them. This CDR3 is built from 15 residues. Peripheral blood CD8+ and CD4+ T cells were profiled by TCR beta sequencing. It was treatment-naive patients with stable or active relapsing-remitting disease who made up the multiple sclerosis controls. RNA totalling roughly 0.45 to 1 ug underwent reverse transcription with random hexamers. Amplification of TCR beta CDR3 spanned 54 Vbeta and 13 Jbeta via immunoSEQ multiplex PCR. TCRdb reprocessed the immunoSEQ multiplex PCR reads via MiXCR and lists one record per CDR3 protein. The table lists about 250,000 distinct CDR3 sequences, about 94% of them singletons.

This chain links TRBV7-9 with TRBJ1-5; possibly TRBD1 for D (5 bases). Input material: CD4+ T cells from PBMCs. The source is a human donor with multiple sclerosis. The CDR3 reads CASSGGGRSNQPQHF. CDR3 DNA sequence: TGTGCCAGCAGCGGGGGGGGTCGTAGCAATCAGCCCCAGCATTTT.